Sequencing of this T cell receptor beta chain was carried out in a study of ipilimumab plus nivolumab after autologous stem cell transplantation. TCRdb keeps only in-frame clones here, not all; method: immunoSEQ multiplex PCR. This table has about 12,000 clones, 60% to 75% appearing once. The table lists this clone with a few counts. Starting 14 to 28 days after autologous transplant, ipilimumab 1 mg/kg was given. With 6 bases clipped from V and 2 bases from J, the junction kept 4 bases outside the gene matches. The CDR3 spans 15 residues. Per the germline V gene, CDR1 is MNHEY and CDR2 is SMNVEV (reference sequence).

The chain uses TRBV27 and TRBJ2-3; 11 bases align to TRBD2. This clonotype was obtained from a male donor with diffuse large B-cell lymphoma. Sequencing was performed on PBMCs, taken in a trial of ipilimumab plus nivolumab as post-transplant consolidation. CDR3 bases: TGTGCCAGCAGAAGACTAGCGGGAACCACAGATACGCAGTATTTT. Translated: CASRRLAGTTDTQYF.